A selection of T cell receptor beta chains follows, all from one sample in a study of identical twins. Via MiXCR, TCRdb re-called the 5' RACE reads, giving one row per CDR3 protein. Here the sample spans about 890,000 distinct CDR3 sequences, 10% to 15% being singletons. These sequences were also reported in another study, on yellow fever vaccine responses in identical twins.

Sequencing was done on a sample of PBMCs. The receptors stem from a woman aged 18-29 years in good health. Both conserved end residues are part of each CDR3. Fields, in order: clone size, CDR3 length, D gene, J gene, V gene, CDR3 protein, CDR3 DNA. A D gene is named only where the DNA matches it firmly. Clone size is not always given. Where it is, it says once, few, many or a class for expanded clones.

NA,15,NA,TRBJ2-5,TRBV5-4,CASSSVSRGQETQYF,TGTGCCAGCAGCTCCGTCTCTAGGGGACAAGAGACCCAGTACTTC
NA,13,NA,TRBJ2-1,TRBV2,CASFGTLYNEQFF,TGTGCCAGCTTCGGGACTCTTTACAATGAGCAGTTCTTC
few,16,NA,TRBJ2-5,TRBV4-1,CASSQEFQGGQETQYF,TGCGCCAGCAGCCAAGAATTCCAAGGGGGGCAAGAGACCCAGTACTTC
NA,15,TRBD2,TRBJ2-5,TRBV4-1,CASSQVTGGKETQYF,TGCGCCAGCAGCCAAGTTACGGGGGGGAAAGAGACCCAGTACTTC
many,13,NA,TRBJ1-1,TRBV14,CASSQLVNTEAFF,TGTGCCAGCAGCCAATTGGTGAACACTGAAGCTTTCTTT
many,13,NA,TRBJ2-1,TRBV3-1,CASSRGGSNEQFF,TGTGCCAGCAGCCGCGGTGGTTCCAATGAGCAGTTCTTC
many,16,NA,TRBJ2-5,TRBV12-3/TRBV12-4,CASSSSGGTWGETQYF,TGTGCCAGCAGTTCCTCGGGCGGGACATGGGGAGAGACCCAGTACTTC
few,16,TRBD2,TRBJ2-5,TRBV20-1,CSARGTSGSSGETQYF,TGCAGTGCTAGAGGGACTAGCGGGAGCTCGGGGGAGACCCAGTACTTC
many,15,TRBD2,TRBJ2-7,TRBV12-3/TRBV12-4,CASSLSGTTLYEQYF,TGTGCCAGCAGTTTATCCGGGACTACCCTCTACGAGCAGTACTTC
few,14,NA,TRBJ2-7,TRBV7-9,CASSHRDSGDEQYF,TGTGCCAGCAGCCACCGGGACTCCGGCGACGAGCAGTACTTC
NA,15,TRBD2,TRBJ2-3,TRBV4-1,CASSQASGVTDTQYF,TGCGCCAGCAGCCAAGCTAGCGGGGTAACAGATACGCAGTATTTT
few,13,NA,TRBJ2-2,TRBV29-1,CSVVWPVTGELFF,TGCAGCGTTGTCTGGCCAGTCACCGGGGAGCTGTTTTTT
few,16,TRBD1,TRBJ1-5,TRBV3-1,CASSPAGTGRSQPQHF,TGTGCCAGCAGCCCCGCGGGGACAGGGAGGAGTCAGCCCCAGCATTTT
many,16,TRBD1,TRBJ1-5,TRBV12-3/TRBV12-4,CASSLRRGQVNQPQHF,TGTGCCAGCAGTTTAAGACGCGGACAGGTCAATCAGCCCCAGCATTTT
few,18,TRBD2,TRBJ2-2,TRBV20-1,CSARPTSGGPRATGELFF,TGCAGTGCTAGACCGACTAGCGGGGGACCTCGGGCCACCGGGGAGCTGTTTTTT
NA,15,TRBD1,TRBJ1-1,TRBV12-3/TRBV12-4,CASSLVRTGLIEAFF,TGTGCCAGCAGTTTAGTCCGGACAGGGTTAATTGAAGCTTTCTTT
few,14,TRBD2,TRBJ2-1,TRBV5-1,CASSFLAGEAEQFF,TGCGCCAGCAGCTTCCTAGCGGGGGAGGCTGAGCAGTTCTTC
many,14,NA,TRBJ1-3,TRBV6-5,CASRPPGSRNTIYF,TGTGCCAGCAGACCCCCGGGGAGCCGAAACACCATATATTTT
few,16,TRBD2,TRBJ2-1,TRBV7-9,CASSLTSGRWGNEQFF,TGTGCCAGCAGCCTGACTAGCGGTCGATGGGGGAATGAGCAGTTCTTC
NA,14,NA,TRBJ1-1,TRBV4-2,CASSQAGRDAEAFF,TGTGCCAGCAGCCAAGCCGGCCGGGACGCTGAAGCTTTCTTT
NA,14,NA,TRBJ2-5,TRBV28,CASSFFMRSETQYF,TGTGCCAGCAGTTTTTTCATGCGGTCAGAGACCCAGTACTTC
NA,18,TRBD1,TRBJ2-6,TRBV25-1,CASSVSRTGGTGANVLTF,TGTGCCAGCAGTGTCTCGCGTACAGGGGGAACTGGGGCCAACGTCCTGACTTTC
NA,15,TRBD2,TRBJ2-1,TRBV6-1,CASSDLLAGRNEQFF,TGTGCCAGCAGTGACCTACTAGCGGGGCGAAATGAGCAGTTCTTC
few,14,NA,TRBJ2-1,TRBV7-6,CASSFHRAPNEQFF,TGTGCCAGCAGCTTCCACCGGGCCCCTAATGAGCAGTTCTTC
few,15,NA,TRBJ1-2,TRBV5-1,CASSLGARSDYGYTF,TGCGCCAGCAGCTTGGGGGCCCGCTCGGACTATGGCTACACCTTC
NA,13,NA,TRBJ2-7,TRBV7-9,CASSSTRRDAEYF,TGTGCCAGCAGCTCCACGAGACGGGACGCCGAGTACTTC
few,15,NA,TRBJ2-7,TRBV12-3/TRBV12-4,CASRIGDTSSYEQYF,TGTGCCAGCAGGATAGGGGACACCAGCTCCTACGAGCAGTACTTC
NA,12,NA,TRBJ2-4,TRBV28,CASSNQGNIQYF,TGTGCCAGCAGTAATCAGGGGAACATTCAGTACTTC
few,14,NA,TRBJ2-4,TRBV11-2,CASSLTVIGDIQYF,TGTGCCAGCAGCTTGACGGTAATCGGGGACATTCAGTACTTC
NA,14,NA,TRBJ1-1,TRBV7-9,CASSLARVYTEAFF,TGTGCCAGCAGCTTAGCGAGGGTGTACACTGAAGCTTTCTTT
few,14,NA,TRBJ2-2,TRBV6-1,CASRARAYTGELFF,TGTGCCAGTCGGGCCAGGGCATACACCGGGGAGCTGTTTTTT
NA,11,NA,TRBJ2-4,TRBV29-1,CSFGGENIQYF,TGCAGCTTCGGAGGGGAAAACATTCAGTACTTC
few,16,TRBD2,TRBJ2-1,TRBV5-1,CASSLGLAGAGVEQFF,TGCGCCAGCAGCTTGGGACTAGCGGGAGCGGGAGTGGAGCAGTTCTTC
few,15,NA,TRBJ2-5,TRBV14,CASSQGSTGTETQYF,TGTGCCAGCAGCCAAGGGTCGACAGGGACTGAGACCCAGTACTTC
few,16,NA,TRBJ2-1,TRBV27,CASSGIGLAINNEQFF,TGTGCCAGCAGTGGGATTGGCCTAGCCATCAACAATGAGCAGTTCTTC
few,12,NA,TRBJ2-5,TRBV29-1,CSGYRYQETQYF,TGCAGCGGTTACAGGTACCAAGAGACCCAGTACTTC
few,13,NA,TRBJ2-1,TRBV12-3/TRBV12-4,CASSPGTYGWQFF,TGTGCCAGCAGCCCCGGGACATATGGTTGGCAGTTCTTC
NA,15,TRBD1,TRBJ2-7,TRBV15,CATSRLRDSSYEQYF,TGTGCCACCAGCAGACTCCGGGACAGCTCCTACGAGCAGTACTTC
few,14,TRBD1,TRBJ2-3,TRBV27,CASRNQGAKDTQYF,TGTGCCAGTAGAAACCAGGGGGCGAAAGATACGCAGTATTTT
many,13,NA,TRBJ1-5,TRBV12-3/TRBV12-4,CASSPQTAQPQHF,TGTGCCAGCAGTCCCCAAACAGCTCAGCCCCAGCATTTT
NA,14,NA,TRBJ2-1,TRBV20-1,CSARGPALYNEQFF,TGCAGTGCTAGAGGCCCCGCGCTATACAATGAGCAGTTCTTC
NA,13,TRBD1,TRBJ2-4,TRBV20-1,CSARLAGGGIQYF,TGCAGTGCTAGGTTGGCAGGGGGCGGCATTCAGTACTTC
NA,14,NA,TRBJ2-1,TRBV6-1,CASRKGAGWNEQFF,TGTGCCAGCAGGAAGGGAGCAGGGTGGAATGAGCAGTTCTTC
few,15,NA,TRBJ1-5,TRBV7-2,CASSPDSRGAQPQHF,TGTGCCAGCAGCCCAGACAGCCGAGGGGCTCAGCCCCAGCATTTT
few,15,NA,TRBJ2-1,TRBV7-9,CASSLDPQGPNEQFF,TGTGCCAGCAGCTTAGACCCACAGGGCCCCAATGAGCAGTTCTTC
NA,15,TRBD2,TRBJ2-3,TRBV27,CASQTRREKADTQYF,TGTGCCAGCCAAACTAGGCGGGAGAAAGCAGATACGCAGTATTTT
NA,14,NA,TRBJ2-7,TRBV12-3/TRBV12-4,CASSLPDMTYEQYF,TGTGCCAGCAGTTTACCGGACATGACCTACGAGCAGTACTTC